The source of this T cell receptor beta chain is a study of OX40 agonist ivuxolimab in advanced cancers. With regard to the full study: The costimulatory receptor OX40 (CD134) was targeted by ivuxolimab, a fully human IgG2 agonistic monoclonal antibody. Intravenous ivuxolimab was administered to patients every 2 weeks at six dose levels: 0.01, 0.1, 0.3, 1.5, 3 and 10 mg/kg. Of the roughly 51 dose-escalation patients, hepatocellular carcinoma was present in around 20, melanoma in some 15, renal cell carcinoma in 9 and head and neck cancer in 9. A male proportion of 82.7% and a mean age of approximately 58 years, ranging from about 20 to 85, were recorded for the dose-escalation cohort. Prior anti-PD-1, anti-PD-L1 or anti-CTLA-4 therapy was permitted, and checkpoint inhibitors had been received by about 36% of dose-escalation patients. Partial responses occurred in three dose-escalation patients: two with cutaneous melanoma and one with hepatocellular carcinoma. The purpose of peripheral TCRbeta sequencing was to test whether ivuxolimab changed TCR sequence diversity and led to clonal T-cell expansion. The paper covers the monotherapy dose-escalation part of the phase I ivuxolimab trial, which included N = 52 patients. Points the paper makes about the study in general: At doses of 0.1 to 3.0 mg/kg, clonal expansion of both CD4+ and CD8+ blood T cells was observed from baseline to week 6. Antigen specificity was not determined for the clonally expanded peripheral T cells. In partial responders in the 0.1-3.0 mg/kg groups, normalized peripheral clonal expansion was found to be among the lowest, especially among CD8+ T cells. Low levels of normalized T-cell clonal expansion were also seen in some nonresponding patients. After ivuxolimab, expanded clones were on average more numerous among CD8+ T cells than among CD4+ T cells.

For sequencing of the TCRbeta CDR3 region, genomic DNA was extracted from the sorted cells. The immunoSEQ Assay was used to sequence the TCRbeta CDR3 regions. In TCRdb, the immuneACCESS table is reduced to in-frame sequences with V and J assigned. These tables do not hold every clone; where another copy was compared, an unresolved V gene accounts for under half, and the others remain unexplained. This sample holds 60,000 to 85,000 clones; 89% were observed only once. 4% of the sample goes to the ten largest clones. The trial excluded patients who had a history of autoimmune disease or who were on systemic immunosuppression. Peripheral blood for TCR sequencing was collected from all dose cohorts at baseline, on cycle 4 day 1, and on cycle 7 day 1. The samples were drawn from a first-in-human, open-label, multicenter phase I dose-escalation trial of ivuxolimab. The trial enrolled adults with locally advanced or metastatic head and neck squamous cell, hepatocellular, melanoma or renal cell carcinoma. Before TCR sequencing, CD4+ and CD8+ T cells were separately sorted from peripheral blood.

Turning to this clone: This receptor's antigen is unknown. No base qualities exist here, and no much larger clone lies one base off it.

V and J lose 4 bases and 2 bases, and a span of 4 bases separates them. CDR3 length: 11 amino acids, cysteine to phenylalanine. The read is trimmed to its CDR3 DNA, 33 bases read in frame from base 1. CDR1 and CDR2, per the germline V gene, are SGHRS and YFSETQ. The V gene is TRBV5-1 and the J gene is TRBJ2-7; no D segment can be confidently identified. The source was CD4+ or CD8+ T cells sorted from blood, collected in a trial of the OX40 agonist ivuxolimab. The receptor comes from an adult with an advanced solid tumor such as melanoma, head and neck, liver or kidney cancer. The bases are TGCGCCAGCAGCGAGGCCTACGAGCAGTACTTC. It encodes CASSEAYEQYF. This CDR3, with the reference TRBV5-1 and TRBJ2-7 proteins standing in past its ends, gives the full variable domain KAGVTQTPRYLIKTRGQQVTLSCSPISGHRSVSWYQQTPGQGLQFLFEYFSETQRNKGNFPGRFSGRQFSNSRSEMNVSTLELGDSALYLCASSEAYEQYFGPGTRLTVT.